The clone carrying this T cell receptor (beta chain) was detected only once. The data were taken from a study of blood T cell repertoires in COVID-19. Clinical history as reported by participants underpinned cohort assignment. The assay was immunoSEQ multiplex PCR, and TCRdb's table has in-frame clones only and misses some. The sample lists 300,000 to 400,000 clones; 88% were seen once. The CDR3 is 12 residues long. Germline assignment: CDR1 SNHLY and CDR2 FYNNEI. Losses at the gene ends were 4 bases for V and 7 bases for J; bases not matched to a gene: 2. Sequencing was carried out using PBMCs or T cells enriched from blood (not recorded which). The genes are TRBV2 and TRBJ1-2, with 8 bases that match TRBD1. This TCR derives from a man in his thirties or forties who had recovered from COVID-19. CDR3 sequence reads: CASSGTGFGYTF. The CDR3 DNA is TGTGCCAGCAGTGGGACAGGGTTTGGCTACACCTTC.